Listed below are T cell receptor beta chains from one sample, sequenced in a study of T cells after yellow fever vaccination. MiXCR, run by TCRdb on the 5' RACE reads, gives a single entry per CDR3 protein. The repertoire has some 350,000 distinct CDR3 sequences, 6% to 8% of them found once; the top ten carry over 12%. The sample in question was PBMCs, obtained 5 days after the yellow fever booster vaccination. These receptors all stem from a man aged 25-45 years who received the YFV17D yellow fever vaccine. Both conserved end residues are part of each CDR3. A D gene is named only where the DNA matches it firmly. Clone size is shown for a subset of rows, as once, few, many or a class of expanded clone.

D gene	V gene	clone size	J gene	CDR3 protein	CDR3 DNA
NA	TRBV20-1	few	TRBJ1-1	CCARDFGVGQQKTEAFF	TGCTGTGCTAGAGATTTTGGGGTTGGGCAGCAAAAGACTGAAGCTTTCTTT
NA	TRBV5-1	NA	TRBJ2-2	CASSLYPQNTGELFF	TGCGCCAGCAGCTTATATCCACAGAACACCGGGGAGCTGTTTTTT
TRBD2	TRBV5-1	many	TRBJ2-7	CASSLALAGARFSYEQYF	TGCGCCAGCAGCTTGGCCCTAGCGGGAGCCAGATTCTCCTACGAGCAGTACTTC
NA	TRBV29-1	NA	TRBJ1-3	CSVGTDSGNTTYF	TGCAGCGTTGGGACTGACTCTGGAAACACCACATATTTT
TRBD1	TRBV3-1	many	TRBJ1-1	CASSLTGWNTEAFF	TGTGCCAGCAGCTTGACAGGGTGGAACACTGAAGCTTTCTTT
NA	TRBV7-9	NA	TRBJ2-5	CASSLVPRTQYF	TGTGCCAGCAGCTTAGTACCGAGGACCCAGTACTTC
NA	TRBV7-9	many	TRBJ2-7	CASSLGFGAEQYF	TGTGCCAGCAGCTTAGGGTTCGGGGCCGAGCAGTACTTC
NA	TRBV5-1	NA	TRBJ2-7	CASSPISADYSYEQYF	TGCGCCAGCAGCCCCATTTCGGCGGACTACTCCTACGAGCAGTACTTC
NA	TRBV20-1	many	TRBJ2-4	CSARDRRGDAPHQYF	TGCAGTGCTAGAGATCGAAGGGGAGACGCCCCTCATCAGTACTTC
TRBD2	TRBV19	few	TRBJ2-7	CASSILAETYYEQYF	TGTGCCAGTAGTATACTAGCGGAGACCTACTACGAGCAGTACTTC
NA	TRBV27	NA	TRBJ1-2	CASSLGGPYYGYTF	TGTGCCAGCAGTTTAGGGGGGCCCTACTATGGCTACACCTTC
TRBD2	TRBV29-1	few	TRBJ2-2	CSAETSGRTGELFF	TGCAGCGCCGAGACTAGCGGGAGGACCGGGGAGCTGTTTTTT
TRBD2	TRBV29-1	NA	TRBJ2-3	CSVRSGVSSMSDTQYF	TGCAGCGTTAGAAGCGGGGTCTCCTCCATGTCAGATACGCAGTATTTT
NA	TRBV25-1	many	TRBJ2-7	CASSELAGDGQYF	TGTGCCAGCAGTGAATTGGCAGGTGACGGGCAGTACTTC
TRBD2	TRBV7-2	NA	TRBJ2-7	CASSEGLAGHYEQYF	TGTGCCAGCAGCGAGGGACTAGCGGGACACTACGAGCAGTACTTC
TRBD1	TRBV7-2	NA	TRBJ2-1	CASSSRGLDEQFF	TGTGCCAGCAGCTCAAGGGGGCTGGATGAGCAGTTCTTC
TRBD2	TRBV4-2	many	TRBJ2-3	CASSQVAGGVGKDTQYF	TGTGCCAGCAGCCAAGTAGCGGGAGGGGTAGGCAAGGATACGCAGTATTTT
TRBD1	TRBV2	few	TRBJ1-2	CASSEDRNGGYTF	TGTGCCAGCAGCGAGGACAGGAACGGGGGCTACACCTTC
NA	TRBV20-1	NA	TRBJ2-3	CSARKALGTDTQYF	TGCAGTGCTAGAAAGGCCCTGGGGACAGATACGCAGTATTTT